This T cell receptor beta chain derives from a study of T cells in Graves' hyperthyroidism and ophthalmopathy. Study outcomes and limitations: Ophthalmopathy stood apart from stable hyperthyroidism in a 13 V-J model. Most expanded thyroid clonotypes above 0.001 also appeared in blood.

Amplified TCR beta CDR3 regions came from RNA transcripts. TCR CDR3 underwent first-round RT-PCR with the HTBI primer set. TCRdb recomputed calls from the multiplex PCR reads with MiXCR, one row per CDR3 protein. The data contain around 250,000 distinct CDR3 sequences, approximately 23% of them singletons. In this sample, this clonotype turned up many times. As yet, its antigen is unknown. Not enrolled were patients with uncontrolled infection, other autoimmune disease, pregnancy or lactation. It was less than 13 ml of fresh peripheral blood that supplied the PBMCs. The source of this sequence is a woman aged 40 to 55 with Graves' ophthalmopathy. Sequences were obtained from blood.

This CDR3 is CASSQGDRGSYGYTF. The CDR3 DNA reads as TGCGCCAGCAGCCAAGGAGACAGGGGGTCCTATGGCTACACCTTC. J is TRBJ1-2 and V is TRBV4-1; TRBD1 agrees at 9 bases. Germline CDR1 reads MGHRA; CDR2 reads YSYEKL. V trimming: 1 base; J trimming: 4 bases; junction bases outside the gene matches: 4. The CDR3 extends over 15 amino acids.